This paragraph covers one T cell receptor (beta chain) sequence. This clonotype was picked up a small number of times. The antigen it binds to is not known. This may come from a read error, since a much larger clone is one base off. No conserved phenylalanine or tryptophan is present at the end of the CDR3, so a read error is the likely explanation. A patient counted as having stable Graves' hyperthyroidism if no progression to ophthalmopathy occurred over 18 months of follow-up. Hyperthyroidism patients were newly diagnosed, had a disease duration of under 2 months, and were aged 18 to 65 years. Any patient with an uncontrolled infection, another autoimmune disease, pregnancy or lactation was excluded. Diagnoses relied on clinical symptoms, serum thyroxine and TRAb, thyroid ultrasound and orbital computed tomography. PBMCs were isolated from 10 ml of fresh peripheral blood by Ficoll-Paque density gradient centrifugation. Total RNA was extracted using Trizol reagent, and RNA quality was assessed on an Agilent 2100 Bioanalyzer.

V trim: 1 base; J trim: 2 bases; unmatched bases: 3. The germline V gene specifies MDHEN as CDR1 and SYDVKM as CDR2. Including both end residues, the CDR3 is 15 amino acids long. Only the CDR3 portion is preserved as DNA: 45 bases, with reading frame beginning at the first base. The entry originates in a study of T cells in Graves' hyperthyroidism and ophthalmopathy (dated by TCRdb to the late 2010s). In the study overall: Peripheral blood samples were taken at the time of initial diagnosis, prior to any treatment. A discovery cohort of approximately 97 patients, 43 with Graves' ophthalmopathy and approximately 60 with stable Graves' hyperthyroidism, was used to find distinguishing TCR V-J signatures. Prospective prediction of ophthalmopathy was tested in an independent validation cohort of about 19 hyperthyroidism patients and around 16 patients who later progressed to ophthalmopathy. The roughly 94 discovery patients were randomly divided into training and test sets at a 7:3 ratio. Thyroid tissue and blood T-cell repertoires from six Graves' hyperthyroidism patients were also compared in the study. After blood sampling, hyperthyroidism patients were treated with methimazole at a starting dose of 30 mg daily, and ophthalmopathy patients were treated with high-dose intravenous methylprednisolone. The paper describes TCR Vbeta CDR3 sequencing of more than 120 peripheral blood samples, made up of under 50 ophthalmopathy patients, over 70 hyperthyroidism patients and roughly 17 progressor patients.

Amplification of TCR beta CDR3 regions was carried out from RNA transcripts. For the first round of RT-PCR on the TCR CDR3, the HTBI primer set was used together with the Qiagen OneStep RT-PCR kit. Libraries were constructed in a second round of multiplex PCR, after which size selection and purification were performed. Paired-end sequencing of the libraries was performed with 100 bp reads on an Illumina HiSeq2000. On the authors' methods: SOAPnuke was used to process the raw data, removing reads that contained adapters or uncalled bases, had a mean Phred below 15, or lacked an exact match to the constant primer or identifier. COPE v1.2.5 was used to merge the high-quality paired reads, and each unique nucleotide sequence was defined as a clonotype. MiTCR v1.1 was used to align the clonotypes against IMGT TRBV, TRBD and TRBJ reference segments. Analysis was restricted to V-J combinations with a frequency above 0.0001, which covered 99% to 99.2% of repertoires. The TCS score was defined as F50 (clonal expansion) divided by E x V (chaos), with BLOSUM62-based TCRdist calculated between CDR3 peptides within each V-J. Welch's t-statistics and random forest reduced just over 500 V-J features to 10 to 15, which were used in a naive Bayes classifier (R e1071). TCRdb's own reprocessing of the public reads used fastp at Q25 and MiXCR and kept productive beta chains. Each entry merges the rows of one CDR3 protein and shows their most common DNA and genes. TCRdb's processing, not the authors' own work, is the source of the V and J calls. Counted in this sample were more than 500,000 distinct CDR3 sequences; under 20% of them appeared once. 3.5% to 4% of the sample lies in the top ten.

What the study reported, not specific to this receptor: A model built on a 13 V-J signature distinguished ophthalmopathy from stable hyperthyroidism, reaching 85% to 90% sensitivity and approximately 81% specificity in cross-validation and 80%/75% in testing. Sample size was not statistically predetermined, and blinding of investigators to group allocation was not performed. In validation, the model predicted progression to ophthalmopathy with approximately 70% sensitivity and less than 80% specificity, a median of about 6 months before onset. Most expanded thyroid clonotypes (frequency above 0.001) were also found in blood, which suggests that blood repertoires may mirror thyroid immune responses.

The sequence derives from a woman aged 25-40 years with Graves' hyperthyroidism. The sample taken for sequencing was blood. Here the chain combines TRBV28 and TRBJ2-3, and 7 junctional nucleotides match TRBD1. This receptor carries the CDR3 CASSLYRGLTDTQYL. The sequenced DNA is TGTGCCAGCAGTTTATATAGGGGGCTCACAGATACGCAGTATCTT.